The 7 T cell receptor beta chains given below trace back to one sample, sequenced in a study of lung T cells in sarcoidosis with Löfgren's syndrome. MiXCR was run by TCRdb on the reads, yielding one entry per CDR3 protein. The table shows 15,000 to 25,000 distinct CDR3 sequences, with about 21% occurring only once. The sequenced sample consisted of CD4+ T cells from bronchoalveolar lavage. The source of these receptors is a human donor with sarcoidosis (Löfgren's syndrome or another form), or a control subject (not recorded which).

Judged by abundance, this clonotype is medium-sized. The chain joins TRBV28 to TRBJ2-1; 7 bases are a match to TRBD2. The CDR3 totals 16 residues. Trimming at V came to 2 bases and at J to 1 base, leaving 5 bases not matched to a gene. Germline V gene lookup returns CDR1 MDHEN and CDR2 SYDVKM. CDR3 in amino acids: CASSLARGSSYNEQFF. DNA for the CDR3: TGTGCCAGCAGTTTAGCGCGGGGGAGTTCCTACAATGAGCAGTTCTTC.

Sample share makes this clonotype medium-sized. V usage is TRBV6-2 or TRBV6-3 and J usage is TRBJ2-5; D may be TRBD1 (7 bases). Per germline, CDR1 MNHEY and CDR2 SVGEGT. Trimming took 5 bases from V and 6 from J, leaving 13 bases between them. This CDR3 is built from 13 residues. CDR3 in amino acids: CASSATGRKTQYF. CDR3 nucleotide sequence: TGTGCCAGCAGTGCGACAGGGAGGAAGACCCAGTACTTC.

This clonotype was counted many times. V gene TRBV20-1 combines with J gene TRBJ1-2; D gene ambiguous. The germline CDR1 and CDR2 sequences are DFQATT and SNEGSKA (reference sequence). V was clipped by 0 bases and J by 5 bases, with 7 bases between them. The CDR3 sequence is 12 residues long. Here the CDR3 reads CSARDRGYGYTF. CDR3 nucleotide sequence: TGCAGTGCTAGAGACCGGGGATATGGCTACACCTTC.

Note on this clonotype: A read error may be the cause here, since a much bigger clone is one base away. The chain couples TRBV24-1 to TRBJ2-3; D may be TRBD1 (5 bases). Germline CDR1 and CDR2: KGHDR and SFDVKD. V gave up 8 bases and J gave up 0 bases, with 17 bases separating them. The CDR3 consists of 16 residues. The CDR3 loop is CATNDRRTASTDTQYF. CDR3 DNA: TGTGCCACCAATGACAGAAGGACGGCTAGCACAGATACGCAGTATTTT.

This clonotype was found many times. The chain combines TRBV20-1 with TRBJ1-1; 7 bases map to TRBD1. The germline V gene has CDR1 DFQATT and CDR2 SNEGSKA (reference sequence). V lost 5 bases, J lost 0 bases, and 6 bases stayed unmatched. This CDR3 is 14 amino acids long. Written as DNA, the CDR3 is TGCAGTGCTGCCCGGGACAGCATGAACACTGAAGCTTTCTTT. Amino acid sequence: CSAARDSMNTEAFF.

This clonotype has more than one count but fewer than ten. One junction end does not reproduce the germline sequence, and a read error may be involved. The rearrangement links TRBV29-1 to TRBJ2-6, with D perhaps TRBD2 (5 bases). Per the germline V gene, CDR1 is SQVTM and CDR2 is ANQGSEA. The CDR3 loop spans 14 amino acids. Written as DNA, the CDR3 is TGCAGCGTGGAAGGAGGTAATGGGGCCAACGTCCTGACTTTC. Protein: CSVEGGNGANVLTF.

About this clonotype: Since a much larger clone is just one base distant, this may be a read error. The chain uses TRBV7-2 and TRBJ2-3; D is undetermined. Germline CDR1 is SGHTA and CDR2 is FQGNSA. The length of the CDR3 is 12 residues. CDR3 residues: CAGSLGLFTQYF. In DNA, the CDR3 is TGTGCCGGCAGCTTAGGCCTATTTACGCAGTATTTT.